This TCR beta chain emerged from a study of blood T cell repertoires in COVID-19. The CDR3 has 14 residues. Trimming took off 3 bases at V and 5 bases at J, with 13 bases between the two ends. Germline CDR1 and CDR2: MRHNA and SNTAGT. The assay was immunoSEQ multiplex PCR, and TCRdb's table has in-frame clones only and misses some. The data show approximately 140,000 clones, approximately 86% seen once. Sample: PBMCs or T cells enriched from blood (not recorded which). The clonotype was recovered from a woman aged 50 to 60 who had recovered from COVID-19. The chain is built from TRBV6-4 and TRBJ1-1; D not certain. CDR3 sequence reads: CASSENIPRTEAFF. The CDR3 DNA follows: TGTGCCAGCAGTGAAAACATACCTAGGACTGAAGCTTTCTTT.